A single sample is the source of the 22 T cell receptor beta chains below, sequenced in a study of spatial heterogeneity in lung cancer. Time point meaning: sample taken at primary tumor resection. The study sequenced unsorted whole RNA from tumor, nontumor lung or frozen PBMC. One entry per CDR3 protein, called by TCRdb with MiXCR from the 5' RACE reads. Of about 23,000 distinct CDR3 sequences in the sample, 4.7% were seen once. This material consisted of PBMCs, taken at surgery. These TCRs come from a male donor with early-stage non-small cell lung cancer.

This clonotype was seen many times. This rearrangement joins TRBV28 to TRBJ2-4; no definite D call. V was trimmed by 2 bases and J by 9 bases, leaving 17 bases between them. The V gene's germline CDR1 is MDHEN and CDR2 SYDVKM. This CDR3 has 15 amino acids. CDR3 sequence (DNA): TGTGCCAGCAGTTTACCCCAAGGCCCCTGGGCCATTCAGTACTTC. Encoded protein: CASSLPQGPWAIQYF.

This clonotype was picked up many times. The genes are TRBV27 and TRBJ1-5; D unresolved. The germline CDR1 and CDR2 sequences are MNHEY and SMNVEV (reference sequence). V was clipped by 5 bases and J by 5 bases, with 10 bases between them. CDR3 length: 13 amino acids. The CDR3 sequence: CASSPRTDQPQHF. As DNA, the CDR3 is TGTGCCAGCAGTCCCCGGACTGATCAGCCCCAGCATTTT.

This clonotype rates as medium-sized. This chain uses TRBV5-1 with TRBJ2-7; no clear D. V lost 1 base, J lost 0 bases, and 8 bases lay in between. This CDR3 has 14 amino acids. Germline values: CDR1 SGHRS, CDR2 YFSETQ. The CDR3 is CASSLSGFSYEQYF. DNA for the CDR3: TGCGCCAGCAGCTTGTCTGGTTTCTCCTACGAGCAGTACTTC.

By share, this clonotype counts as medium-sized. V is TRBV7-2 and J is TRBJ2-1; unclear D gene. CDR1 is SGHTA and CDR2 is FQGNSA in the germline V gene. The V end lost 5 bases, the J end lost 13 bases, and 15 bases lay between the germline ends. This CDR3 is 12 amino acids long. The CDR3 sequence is CASSPTKGRQFF. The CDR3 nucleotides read TGTGCCAGCAGCCCTACAAAAGGACGTCAGTTCTTC.

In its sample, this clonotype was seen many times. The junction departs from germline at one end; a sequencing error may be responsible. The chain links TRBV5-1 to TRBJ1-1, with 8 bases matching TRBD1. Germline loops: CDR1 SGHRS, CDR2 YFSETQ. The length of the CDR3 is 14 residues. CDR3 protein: CSSSGQGTNTEAFF. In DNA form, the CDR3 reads TGCTCCAGCAGCGGACAGGGAACGAACACTGAAGCTTTCTTT.

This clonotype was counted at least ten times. CDR3 DNA: TGTGCCAGCAGTGAACATGGGCAGCCCCAGCATTTT. Residues: CASSEHGQPQHF. This rearrangement joins TRBV2 to TRBJ1-5; D is ambiguous. This CDR3 has 12 residues. CDR1 SNHLY and CDR2 FYNNEI come from the germline V gene. Trimming shortened V by 2 bases and J by 7 bases, and 6 bases separated the two germline ends. Filled out from reference TRBV2 and TRBJ1-5, the complete variable domain reads EPEVTQTPSHQVTQMGQEVILRCVPISNHLYFYWYRQILGQKVEFLVSFYNNEISEKSEIFDDQFSVERPDGSNFTLKIRSTKLEDSAMYFCASSEHGQPQHFGDGTRLSIL.

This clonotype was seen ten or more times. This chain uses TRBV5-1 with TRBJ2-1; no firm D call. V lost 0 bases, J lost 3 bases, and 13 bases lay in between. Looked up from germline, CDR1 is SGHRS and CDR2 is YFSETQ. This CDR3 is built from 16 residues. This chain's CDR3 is CASSLAVAGFYNEQFF. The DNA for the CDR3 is TGCGCCAGCAGCTTGGCCGTGGCAGGATTCTACAATGAGCAGTTCTTC.

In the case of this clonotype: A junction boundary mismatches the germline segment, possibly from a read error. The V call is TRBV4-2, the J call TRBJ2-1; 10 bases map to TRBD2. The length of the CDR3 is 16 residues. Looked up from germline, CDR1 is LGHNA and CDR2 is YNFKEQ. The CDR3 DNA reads TGTGCCAGCAGCCAACAAGCGGGAGGGACCTACAATGATCAGTTCTTC. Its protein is CASSQQAGGTYNDQFF.

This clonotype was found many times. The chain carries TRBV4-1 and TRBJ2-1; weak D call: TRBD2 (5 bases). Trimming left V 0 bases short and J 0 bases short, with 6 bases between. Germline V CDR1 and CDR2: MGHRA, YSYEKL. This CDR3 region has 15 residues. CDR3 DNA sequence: TGCGCCAGCAGCCAAGAGGACTTCTCCTACAATGAGCAGTTCTTC. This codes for CASSQEDFSYNEQFF.

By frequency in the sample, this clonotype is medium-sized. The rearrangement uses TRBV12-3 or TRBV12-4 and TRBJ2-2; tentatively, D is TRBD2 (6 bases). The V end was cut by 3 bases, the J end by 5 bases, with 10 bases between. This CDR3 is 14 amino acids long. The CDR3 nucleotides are TGTGCCAGCAGTTTGCTAGCGTCGACCGGGGAGCTGTTTTTT. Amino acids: CASSLLASTGELFF.

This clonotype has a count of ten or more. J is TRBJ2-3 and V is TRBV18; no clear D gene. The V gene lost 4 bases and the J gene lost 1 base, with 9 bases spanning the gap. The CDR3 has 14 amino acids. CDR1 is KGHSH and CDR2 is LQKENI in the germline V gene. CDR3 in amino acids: CASSQSWGTDTQYF. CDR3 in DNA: TGTGCCAGCTCACAAAGCTGGGGCACAGATACGCAGTATTTT.

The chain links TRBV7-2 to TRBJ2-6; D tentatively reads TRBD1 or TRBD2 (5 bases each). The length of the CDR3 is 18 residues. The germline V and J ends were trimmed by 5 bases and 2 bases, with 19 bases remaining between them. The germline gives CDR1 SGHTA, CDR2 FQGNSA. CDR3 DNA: TGTGCCAGCAGCCCTAAACCGAGAGGGGAACCTGGGGCCAACGTCCTGACTTTC. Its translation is CASSPKPRGEPGANVLTF.

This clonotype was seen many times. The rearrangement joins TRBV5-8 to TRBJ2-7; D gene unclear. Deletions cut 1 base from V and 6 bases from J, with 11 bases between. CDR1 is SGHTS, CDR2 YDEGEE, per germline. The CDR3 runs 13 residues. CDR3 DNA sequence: TGTGCCAGCAGCTTGAAGGGAATCGGCGAGCAGTACTTC. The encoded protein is CASSLKGIGEQYF.

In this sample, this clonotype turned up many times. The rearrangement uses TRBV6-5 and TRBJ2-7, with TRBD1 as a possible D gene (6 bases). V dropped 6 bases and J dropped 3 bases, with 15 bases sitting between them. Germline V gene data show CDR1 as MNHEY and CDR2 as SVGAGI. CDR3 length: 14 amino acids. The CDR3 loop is CASRAGTHLYEQYF. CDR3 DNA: TGTGCCAGCAGAGCCGGGACACACCTCTACGAGCAGTACTTC.

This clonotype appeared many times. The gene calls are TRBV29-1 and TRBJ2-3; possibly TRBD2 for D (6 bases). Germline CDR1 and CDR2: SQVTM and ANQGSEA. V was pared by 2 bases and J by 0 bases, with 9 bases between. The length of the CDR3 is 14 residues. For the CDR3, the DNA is TGCAGCGTTGAAAGGGAGGTGAGCACAGATACGCAGTATTTT. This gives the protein CSVEREVSTDTQYF.

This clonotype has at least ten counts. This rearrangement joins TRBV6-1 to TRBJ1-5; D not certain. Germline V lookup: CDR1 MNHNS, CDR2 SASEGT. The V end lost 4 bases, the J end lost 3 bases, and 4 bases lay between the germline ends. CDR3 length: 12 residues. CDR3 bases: TGTGCCAGCAGTGGGCTCAATCAGCCCCAGCATTTT. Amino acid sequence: CASSGLNQPQHF.

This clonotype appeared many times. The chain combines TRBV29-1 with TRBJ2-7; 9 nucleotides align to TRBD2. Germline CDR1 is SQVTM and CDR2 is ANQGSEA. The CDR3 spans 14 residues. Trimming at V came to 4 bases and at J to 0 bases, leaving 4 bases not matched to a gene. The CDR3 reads CSVGGGGASYEQYF. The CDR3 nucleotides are TGCAGCGTTGGGGGCGGGGGGGCCTCCTACGAGCAGTACTTC.

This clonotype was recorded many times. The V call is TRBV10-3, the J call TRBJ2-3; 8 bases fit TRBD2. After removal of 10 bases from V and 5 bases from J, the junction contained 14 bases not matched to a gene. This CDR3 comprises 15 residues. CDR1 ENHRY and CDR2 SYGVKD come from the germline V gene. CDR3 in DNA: TGTGCCACCTGCGACCCGCGGGGGGCCGGAGATACGCAGTATTTT. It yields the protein CATCDPRGAGDTQYF.

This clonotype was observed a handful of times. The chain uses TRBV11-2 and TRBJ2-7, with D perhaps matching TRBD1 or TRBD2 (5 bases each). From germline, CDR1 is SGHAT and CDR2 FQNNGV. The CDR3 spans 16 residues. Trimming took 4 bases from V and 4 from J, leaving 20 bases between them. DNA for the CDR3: TGTGCCAGCAGCTCACAATCGGGGCAGGGATTATACGAGCAGTACTTC. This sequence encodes CASSSQSGQGLYEQYF.

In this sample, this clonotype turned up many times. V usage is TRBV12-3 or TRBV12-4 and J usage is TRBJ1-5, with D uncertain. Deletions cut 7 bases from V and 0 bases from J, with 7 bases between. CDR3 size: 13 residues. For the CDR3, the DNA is TGTGCCAGCACCCCCTCTAGCAATCAGCCCCAGCATTTT. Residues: CASTPSSNQPQHF.

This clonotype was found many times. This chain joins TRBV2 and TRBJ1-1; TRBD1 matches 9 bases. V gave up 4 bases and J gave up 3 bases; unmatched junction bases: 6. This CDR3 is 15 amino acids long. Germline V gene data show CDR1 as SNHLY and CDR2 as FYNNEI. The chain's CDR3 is CASSVTGGADTEAFF. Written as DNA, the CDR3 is TGTGCCAGCAGTGTCACAGGGGGCGCGGACACTGAAGCTTTCTTT.

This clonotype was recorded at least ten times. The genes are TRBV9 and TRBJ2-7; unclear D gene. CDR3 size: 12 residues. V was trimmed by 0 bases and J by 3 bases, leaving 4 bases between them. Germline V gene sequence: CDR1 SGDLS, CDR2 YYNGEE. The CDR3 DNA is TGTGCCAGCAGCGTAGAGGGCTACGAGCAGTACTTC. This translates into CASSVEGYEQYF. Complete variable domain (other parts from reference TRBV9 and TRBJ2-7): DSGVTQTPKHLITATGQRVTLRCSPRSGDLSVYWYQQSLDQGLQFLIQYYNGEERAKGNILERFSAQQFPDLHSELNLSSLELGDSALYFCASSVEGYEQYFGPGTRLTVT.